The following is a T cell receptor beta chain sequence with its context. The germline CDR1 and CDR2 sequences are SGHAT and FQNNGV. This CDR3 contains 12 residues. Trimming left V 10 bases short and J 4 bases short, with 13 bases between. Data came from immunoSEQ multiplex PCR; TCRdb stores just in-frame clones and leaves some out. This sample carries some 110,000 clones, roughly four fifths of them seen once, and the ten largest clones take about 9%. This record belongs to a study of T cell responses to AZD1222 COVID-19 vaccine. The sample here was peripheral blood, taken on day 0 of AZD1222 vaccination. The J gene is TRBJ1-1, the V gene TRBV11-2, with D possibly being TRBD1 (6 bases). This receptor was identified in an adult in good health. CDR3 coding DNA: TGTGCCACCTCAGGACAGACCACTGAAGCTTTCTTT. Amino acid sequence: CATSGQTTEAFF.